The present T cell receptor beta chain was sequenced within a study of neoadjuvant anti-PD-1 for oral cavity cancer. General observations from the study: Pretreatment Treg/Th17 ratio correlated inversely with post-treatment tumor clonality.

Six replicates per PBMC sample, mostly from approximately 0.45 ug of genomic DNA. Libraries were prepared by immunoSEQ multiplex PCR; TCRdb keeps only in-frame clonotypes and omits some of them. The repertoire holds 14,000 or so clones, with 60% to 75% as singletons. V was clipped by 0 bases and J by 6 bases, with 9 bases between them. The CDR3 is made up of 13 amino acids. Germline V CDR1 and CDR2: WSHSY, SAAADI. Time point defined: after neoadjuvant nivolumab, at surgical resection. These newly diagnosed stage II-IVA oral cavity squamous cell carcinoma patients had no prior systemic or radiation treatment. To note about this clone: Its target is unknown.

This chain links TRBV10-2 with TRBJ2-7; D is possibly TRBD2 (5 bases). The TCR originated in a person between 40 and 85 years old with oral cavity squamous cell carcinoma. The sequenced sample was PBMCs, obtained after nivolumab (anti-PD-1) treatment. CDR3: CASSESTRVEQYF. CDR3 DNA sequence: TGCGCCAGCAGTGAGTCGACGCGGGTCGAGCAGTACTTC.